This T cell receptor beta chain stems from a study of blood T cell repertoires in COVID-19. For the study at large: Samples of COVID-19 (acute and convalescent) were obtained from the United States, Italy and Spain. Sources were T cells, B-cell-depleted T cells, or PBMCs; the material itself was cDNA or gDNA.

CDR3 length equals 13 residues. V shed 5 bases, J shed 5 bases, and the junction held 3 bases outside the gene matches. Germline lookup yields CDR1 SGHTA and CDR2 FQGNSA. In the original analysis: Amplification of reference gene primers provided the estimated nucleated cell counts. TCRdb keeps only in-frame clones here, not all; method: immunoSEQ multiplex PCR. The V and J calls and clone size were taken over from that table, and D and trimming were inferred from the DNA. Of fewer than 110,000 clones detected, 87% appear once; the ten largest clones hold just over 3%. The sample was peripheral blood. The rearrangement links TRBV7-2 to TRBJ2-5, with 9 nucleotides matching TRBD1. This receptor was identified in a man aged 50-59 years in a cohort sampled during active COVID-19. The CDR3 reads CASSPGTGETQYF. The CDR3 DNA reads TGTGCCAGCAGCCCAGGGACAGGGGAGACCCAGTACTTC.